A single sample is the source of the 32 T cell receptor beta chains below, sequenced in a study of blood T cell repertoires in COVID-19. Sequenced by immunoSEQ multiplex PCR; TCRdb stores in-frame clones only, minus some. The top ten clones hold roughly a tenth of a sample with around 93,000 clones, roughly 71% of them seen once. Material for sequencing was peripheral blood. The receptor set was obtained from a woman aged 80 or over with acute or convalescent COVID-19.

The chain is built from TRBV14 and TRBJ2-5, with TRBD1 matching 10 bases. J gave up 5 bases and V 3 bases, and 6 bases lay outside the gene matches. The CDR3 has 15 residues. Germline V gene lookup returns CDR1 SGHDN and CDR2 FVKESK. CDR3 sequence reads: CASSQVTGGKETQYF. The CDR3 nucleotides are TGTGCCAGCAGCCAGGTGACAGGGGGCAAGGAGACCCAGTACTTC.

In this sample, this clone turned up many times. Other DNA sequences in this sample translate to the same CDR3. This rearrangement joins TRBV7-2 to TRBJ1-2; 7 bases match TRBD1. With V trimmed by 5 bases and J by 4 bases, 4 bases remained unmatched. The CDR3 extends over 13 amino acids. Germline V gives CDR1 SGHTA, CDR2 FQGNSA. The CDR3 is CASSPGTVYGYTF. The CDR3, as DNA: TGTGCCAGCAGCCCAGGGACAGTCTATGGCTACACCTTC.

The rearrangement uses TRBV7-9 and TRBJ2-7, with 9 positions matching TRBD1. The trim removed 0 bases at V and 5 bases at J, leaving 5 bases unmatched. The germline V gene has CDR1 SEHNR and CDR2 FQNEAQ (reference sequence). The CDR3 is 15 residues long. Here the CDR3 DNA reads TGTGCCAGCAGCTTAGCGGGGGGGGACAGGGACGAGCAGTACTTC. It yields the protein CASSLAGGDRDEQYF.

This clone was seen just once. The J gene is TRBJ1-2, the V gene TRBV10-3; D gene ambiguous. Deletions cut 9 bases from V and 7 bases from J, with 15 bases between. Germline V CDR1 and CDR2: ENHRY, SYGVKD. CDR3 length: 12 amino acids. This CDR3 reads CAIARVVGGYTF. The DNA of the CDR3 is TGTGCCATTGCCCGGGTGGTAGGTGGCTACACCTTC.

The chain recombines TRBV11-2 with TRBJ2-1; D possibly corresponds to TRBD2 (5 bases). This CDR3 comprises 14 residues. V was cut by 6 bases and J by 7 bases, with 16 bases left in between. Germline CDR1 SGHAT, CDR2 FQNNGV. CDR3 protein: CASRPYGGPNEQFF. The CDR3 nucleotides read TGTGCCAGCAGGCCATACGGCGGGCCAAATGAGCAGTTCTTC.

The chain employs TRBV6-5 and TRBJ1-5; D gene unclear. The CDR3 runs 13 residues. Trimming left V 2 bases short and J 6 bases short, with 8 bases between. Germline V gene data show CDR1 as MNHEY and CDR2 as SVGAGI. The CDR3 loop reads CASSYQRGQPQHF. The CDR3 DNA sequence: TGTGCCAGCAGTTACCAGCGGGGTCAGCCCCAGCATTTT.

CDR3 amino acids: CASRGLGTDSSYEQYF. CDR3 nucleotides: TGTGCCAGCAGGGGACTGGGGACAGATTCCTCCTACGAGCAGTACTTC. The chain recombines TRBV21-1 with TRBJ2-7; TRBD1 is taken as the D call from the table, unchecked against the DNA. TRBV21-1 is classified as a pseudogene. This CDR3 spans 16 amino acids.

V is TRBV27 and J is TRBJ1-1; the D gene is possibly TRBD1 (6 bases). Germline CDR1 reads MNHEY; CDR2 reads SMNVEV (reference sequence). Trimming left V 5 bases short and J 7 bases short, with 17 bases between. This CDR3 has 14 residues. DNA of the CDR3: TGTGCCAGCAGTGAATATATGGACAGCCGTGAAGCTTTCTTT. It yields the protein CASSEYMDSREAFF.

This clone was detected only once. The V call is TRBV19, the J call TRBJ1-2; 9 nucleotides agree with TRBD1. With V trimmed by 10 bases and J by 6 bases, 6 bases remained unmatched. This CDR3 is built from 12 residues. Per the germline V gene, CDR1 is LNHDA and CDR2 is SQIVND (reference sequence). CDR3 sequence (DNA): TGTGCCACCAGGACAGGGGAGGATGGCTACACCTTC. It yields the protein CATRTGEDGYTF. Filled out from reference TRBV19 and TRBJ1-2, the complete variable domain reads DGGITQSPKYLFRKEGQNVTLSCEQNLNHDAMYWYRQDPGQGLRLIYYSQIVNDFQKGDIAEGYSVSREKKESFPLTVTSAQKNPTAFYLCATRTGEDGYTFGSGTRLTVV.

The genes are TRBV3-1 (or the pseudogene TRBV3-2) and TRBJ2-3; the D is unclear. Deletions cut 5 bases from V and 7 bases from J, with 16 bases between. Per germline, CDR1 LGHDT and CDR2 YNNKEL (reference sequence). The CDR3 has 14 residues. The CDR3 sequence: CASSSSPTPYTQYF. CDR3 DNA: TGTGCCAGCAGCTCAAGCCCAACCCCGTATACGCAGTATTTT.

The chain recombines TRBV7-2 with TRBJ2-7; maybe TRBD2 (7 bases). Germline-derived CDR1 and CDR2 are SGHTA and FQGNSA. V lost 4 bases to trimming and J lost 6 bases, with 19 bases between them. There are 15 residues in the CDR3. The CDR3 bases are TGTGCCAGCAGCTCCGCTCAGGGGAGGGGTCGCGAGCAGTACTTC. This codes for CASSSAQGRGREQYF.

This rearrangement joins TRBV5-5 to TRBJ2-7, with 9 bases aligning to TRBD1. CDR1 SGHKS and CDR2 YYEKEE come from the germline V gene (reference sequence). This CDR3 is 14 amino acids long. J gave up 8 bases and V 0 bases, and 6 bases lay outside the gene matches. The CDR3 reads CASSLGDRARQQYF. The CDR3 bases are TGTGCCAGCAGCTTGGGGGACAGGGCGCGGCAGCAGTACTTC.

The rearrangement joins TRBV2 to TRBJ2-3; D remains ambiguous. V was pared by 10 bases and J by 0 bases, with 14 bases between. The CDR3 is 14 residues long. From germline, CDR1 is SNHLY and CDR2 FYNNEI. The CDR3 is CATRAQTSTDTQYF. The CDR3 region has the DNA TGTGCCACCAGAGCGCAGACTAGCACAGATACGCAGTATTTT.

The rearrangement uses TRBV6-5 and TRBJ2-3; D unresolved. Germline CDR1 is MNHEY and CDR2 is SVGAGI. CDR3 length: 14 residues. V was clipped by 0 bases and J by 2 bases, with 6 bases between them. The CDR3 region is CASSYSANTDTQYF. The DNA of the CDR3 is TGTGCCAGCAGTTACTCTGCTAACACAGATACGCAGTATTTT.

The J gene is TRBJ1-2, the V gene TRBV12-3 or TRBV12-4, with 9 bases that match TRBD1. The CDR3 runs to 13 residues. The V gene end was trimmed by 2 bases and the J gene end by 6 bases; junction bases not matched to a gene: 1. DNA of the CDR3: TGTGCCAGCAGTTTAAGGACAGGGGATGGCTACACCTTC. Its protein product is CASSLRTGDGYTF.

This clone has only a few counts. The chain uses TRBV7-3 and TRBJ2-3; 14 nucleotides line up with TRBD2. The CDR3 spans 15 residues. Germline V gives CDR1 SGHTA, CDR2 FQGTGA. V lost 5 bases, J lost 6 bases, and 4 bases stayed unmatched. The CDR3 nucleotides are TGTGCCAGCAGCGCAGGACTAGCGGGAGGTGATACGCAGTATTTT. It is translated as CASSAGLAGGDTQYF.

This sequence joins TRBV10-2 and TRBJ2-5, with 8 bases lining up with TRBD1. CDR3 length equals 15 residues. The trim removed 7 bases at V and 5 bases at J, leaving 12 bases unmatched. Germline V gene sequence: CDR1 WSHSY, CDR2 SAAADI. The CDR3 region is CASKLPTGVGETQYF. CDR3 nucleotides: TGCGCCAGCAAGCTTCCGACAGGGGTCGGGGAGACCCAGTACTTC.

V and J are TRBV5-4 and TRBJ2-1, with D maybe TRBD2 (6 bases). V shed 4 bases and J shed 6 bases, with 20 bases lying between them. The CDR3 runs 16 residues. CDR1 and CDR2 from the germline V gene are SGHNT and YYREEE (reference sequence). The CDR3 loop reads CASSLRPSVEGNEQFF. The CDR3 DNA sequence: TGTGCCAGCAGCCTAAGACCGTCGGTGGAGGGCAATGAGCAGTTCTTC.

The gene calls are TRBV29-1 and TRBJ1-3; no reliable D call. V lost 4 bases to trimming and J lost 3 bases, with 10 bases between them. The length of the CDR3 is 13 residues. The germline V gene has CDR1 SQVTM and CDR2 ANQGSEA. The CDR3: CSVGAGSGNTIYF. DNA for the CDR3: TGCAGCGTTGGGGCCGGGAGTGGAAACACCATATATTTT.

V is TRBV7-8 and J is TRBJ1-1; TRBD1 might be the D (5 bases). The CDR3 length is 15 residues. Trimming stripped 3 bases from V and 5 bases from J, with 16 bases between. CDR1 SGHVS and CDR2 FQNEAQ come from the germline V gene. The CDR3 nucleotides read TGTGCCAGCAGCTTCGGTCAGGGCTTGGGAACTGAAGCTTTCTTT. Translated: CASSFGQGLGTEAFF.

The V gene is TRBV5-1, the J gene TRBJ1-2, with 11 bases matching TRBD1. After removal of 4 bases from V and 8 bases from J, the junction contained 10 bases not matched to a gene. The germline CDR1 and CDR2 sequences are SGHRS and YFSETQ. CDR3 length: 15 amino acids. The CDR3 here is CASSRTGGETMGYTF. The CDR3 coding sequence is TGCGCCAGCAGCAGGACAGGGGGCGAAACTATGGGCTACACCTTC.

J is TRBJ1-4 and V is TRBV5-8; the match to TRBD1 covers 10 bases. Trimming at V came to 4 bases and at J to 10 bases, leaving 13 bases not matched to a gene. Germline-derived CDR1 and CDR2 are SGHTS and YDEGEE. The CDR3 is 16 amino acids. The CDR3 DNA follows: TGTGCCAGCAGCAGACGAGCGGGACAGGGGTTTGGAAAACTGTTTTTT. As protein: CASSRRAGQGFGKLFF.

The CDR3 bases are TGCGCCAGCAGCTTGGTGGCGGGAGGTTCCTACGAGCAGTACTTC. Protein product: CASSLVAGGSYEQYF. The rearrangement links TRBV5-1 to TRBJ2-7; TRBD2 aligns across 8 bases. Germline values: CDR1 SGHRS, CDR2 YFSETQ. V shed 0 bases and J 1 base; nucleotides not matched to a gene: 3. The CDR3 consists of 15 residues. The full variable domain, rest sourced from reference TRBV5-1 and TRBJ2-7, is KAGVTQTPRYLIKTRGQQVTLSCSPISGHRSVSWYQQTPGQGLQFLFEYFSETQRNKGNFPGRFSGRQFSNSRSEMNVSTLELGDSALYLCASSLVAGGSYEQYFGPGTRLTVT.

This clone has a handful of counts. The chain uses TRBV9 and TRBJ2-3; possible D gene TRBD2, 6 bases. V shed 0 bases and J shed 6 bases, with 17 bases lying between them. Germline V gene data show CDR1 as SGDLS and CDR2 as YYNGEE. The CDR3 spans 16 residues. The CDR3 bases are TGTGCCAGCAGCGTAGGGGTGGGGACTCAGACGGATACGCAGTATTTT. Protein: CASSVGVGTQTDTQYF.

The V and J genes are TRBV19 and TRBJ1-2; TRBD1 matches at 7 bases. The CDR3 is 12 amino acids. CDR1 LNHDA and CDR2 SQIVND come from the germline V gene (reference sequence). The CDR3 DNA sequence: TGTGTAGAGACAGGGCGCAACTATGGCTACACCTTC. This codes for CVETGRNYGYTF.

The chain uses TRBV21-1 and TRBJ2-1; the table gives TRBD1 as D, unverified against the DNA. TRBV21-1 has pseudogene status. The CDR3 is 15 residues long. CDR3 in amino acids: CASSRRTGSYNEQFF. CDR3 DNA: TGTGCCAGCAGCCGCCGGACAGGGTCCTACAATGAGCAGTTCTTC.

This chain links TRBV6-5 with TRBJ2-2; 7 nucleotides line up with TRBD1. CDR3 length: 13 residues. V lost 11 bases and J lost 3; bases outside the gene matches: 6. The V gene's germline CDR1 is MNHEY and CDR2 SVGAGI. The CDR3 here is CAGRDRDTGELFF. The DNA of the CDR3 is TGTGCCGGCCGGGACAGAGACACCGGGGAGCTGTTTTTT.

This rearrangement joins TRBV2 to TRBJ2-2, with D perhaps matching TRBD1 (6 bases). Germline CDR1 reads SNHLY; CDR2 reads FYNNEI. V was cut by 3 bases and J by 3 bases, with 14 bases left in between. CDR3 length: 16 residues. The CDR3 protein is CASSESGTSYTGELFF. The DNA of the CDR3 is TGTGCCAGCAGTGAGAGTGGGACATCCTACACCGGGGAGCTGTTTTTT.

The chain couples TRBV27 to TRBJ1-4, with TRBD1 matching 10 bases. V was clipped by 5 bases and J by 5 bases; unmatched bases: 8. The CDR3 totals 16 residues. The germline gives CDR1 MNHEY, CDR2 SMNVEV (reference sequence). Here the CDR3 reads CASSRGPGQGNEKLFF. Here the CDR3 DNA reads TGTGCCAGCAGTCGGGGACCGGGACAGGGGAATGAAAAACTGTTTTTT. Filled out from reference TRBV27 and TRBJ1-4, the complete variable domain reads EAQVTQNPRYLITVTGKKLTVTCSQNMNHEYMSWYRQDPGLGLRQIYYSMNVEVTDKGDVPEGYKVSRKEKRNFPLILESPSPNQTSLYFCASSRGPGQGNEKLFFGSGTQLSVL.

The chain recombines TRBV5-5 with TRBJ1-5; TRBD1 is a possible D gene (6 bases). Trimming shortened V by 2 bases and J by 3 bases, and 15 bases separated the two germline ends. The CDR3 totals 16 residues. The V gene's germline CDR1 is SGHKS and CDR2 YYEKEE (reference sequence). CDR3 residues: CASSLGRGQNNQPQHF. CDR3 DNA: TGTGCCAGCAGCTTAGGACGGGGACAAAACAATCAGCCCCAGCATTTT.

This sequence joins TRBV19 and TRBJ1-2; 8 bases align to TRBD1. Trimming at V came to 5 bases and at J to 6 bases, leaving 5 bases not matched to a gene. The CDR3 contains 13 residues. Germline CDR1 reads LNHDA; CDR2 reads SQIVND (reference sequence). This CDR3 reads CASSAGQGDGYTF. The CDR3 DNA sequence: TGTGCCAGTAGTGCCGGACAGGGCGATGGCTACACCTTC.

This chain links TRBV10-3 with TRBJ1-2; D is possibly TRBD1 (5 bases). The V and J ends lost 3 bases and 4 bases respectively, with 18 bases between them. Germline CDR1 ENHRY, CDR2 SYGVKD. The CDR3 loop spans 16 amino acids. Here the CDR3 reads CAISESRGGGSYGYTF. The CDR3 region has the DNA TGTGCCATCAGTGAATCTCGGGGCGGGGGATCCTATGGCTACACCTTC.